Shown below are 5 T cell receptor beta chains from a single sample sequenced in a study of shared clonotypes between healthy human individuals. Sequencing was performed with immunoSEQ multiplex PCR; in TCRdb, only in-frame clones are kept and a portion is missing. The sample records more than 2 million clones, 85% to 95% being singletons. The sequencing input was naive CD4+ T cells sorted from blood. Subset denoted: CD45RA+ positively selected. These receptor sequences come from a man between 18 and 35 years old in good health.

The gene calls are TRBV10-2 and TRBJ1-1; D call uncertain. The CDR3 is 12 residues long. V was shortened by 8 bases and J by 0 bases, with 7 bases between the two germline ends. Germline V lookup: CDR1 WSHSY, CDR2 SAAADI. CDR3 coding DNA: TGCGCCAGCTCGACCGTGAACACTGAAGCTTTCTTT. Translated, it gives CASSTVNTEAFF.

The rearrangement links TRBV25-1 to TRBJ1-1; D uncertain. The CDR3 has 14 amino acids. Deletions cut 1 base from V and 5 bases from J, with 11 bases between. In germline, CDR1 is MGHDK, CDR2 SYGVNS. The CDR3 here is CASSESTGFTEAFF. The CDR3 DNA follows: TGTGCCAGCAGTGAATCCACGGGATTTACTGAAGCTTTCTTT.

This clone has a single count. The V gene is TRBV7-9, the J gene TRBJ1-3; D is ambiguous. This CDR3 comprises 12 residues. CDR1 and CDR2 from the germline V gene are SEHNR and FQNEAQ (reference sequence). V dropped 4 bases and J dropped 3 bases, with 4 bases sitting between them. The CDR3 DNA follows: TGTGCCAGCAGCTCAGTTGGAAACACCATATATTTT. Its protein is CASSSVGNTIYF.

V is TRBV11-1 and J is TRBJ2-5; no clear D gene. CDR3 size: 13 residues. The V and J ends lost 5 bases and 1 base respectively, with 8 bases between them. Germline CDR1 reads SGHAT; CDR2 reads FQDESV (reference sequence). In nucleotides, the CDR3 is TGTGCCAGCAGCCCCCGGCTCCAAGAGACCCAGTACTTC. Translating it yields CASSPRLQETQYF.

The V gene is TRBV7-9, the J gene TRBJ1-2; 7 bases fit TRBD1. Germline V CDR1 and CDR2: SEHNR, FQNEAQ (reference sequence). This CDR3 has 15 residues. V trimming: 1 base; J trimming: 4 bases; junction bases outside the gene matches: 6. The CDR3 here is CASSLVDRVVYGYTF. The CDR3, as DNA: TGTGCCAGCAGCTTAGTCGACAGGGTTGTCTATGGCTACACCTTC.